The present T cell receptor (beta chain) was sequenced within a study of cytomegalovirus exposure and HLA in healthy donors. Overall study results and limits: The study found most TCR sequences rare, yet found some public TCRs in many donors.

The method was immunoSEQ multiplex PCR; TCRdb's version includes in-frame clones alone and lacks a portion of them. Of 200,000 to 300,000 clones listed, about 90% are singletons. Concerning this clone: Its matching antigen is unknown.

CDR1 is SNHLY and CDR2 is FYNNEI in the germline V gene. The CDR3 loop spans 15 amino acids. J lost 6 bases, V lost 8 bases, and 9 bases had no gene match. Specimen: PBMCs. The chain joins TRBV2 to TRBJ2-1; 11 bases map to TRBD2. The sequence was collected from a man aged 18 to 30 in good health and CMV-seropositive. CDR3 nucleotides: TGTGCCAGCGGACTGGGACTAGCGGTGGGCAATGAGCAGTTCTTC. Amino acid sequence: CASGLGLAVGNEQFF.